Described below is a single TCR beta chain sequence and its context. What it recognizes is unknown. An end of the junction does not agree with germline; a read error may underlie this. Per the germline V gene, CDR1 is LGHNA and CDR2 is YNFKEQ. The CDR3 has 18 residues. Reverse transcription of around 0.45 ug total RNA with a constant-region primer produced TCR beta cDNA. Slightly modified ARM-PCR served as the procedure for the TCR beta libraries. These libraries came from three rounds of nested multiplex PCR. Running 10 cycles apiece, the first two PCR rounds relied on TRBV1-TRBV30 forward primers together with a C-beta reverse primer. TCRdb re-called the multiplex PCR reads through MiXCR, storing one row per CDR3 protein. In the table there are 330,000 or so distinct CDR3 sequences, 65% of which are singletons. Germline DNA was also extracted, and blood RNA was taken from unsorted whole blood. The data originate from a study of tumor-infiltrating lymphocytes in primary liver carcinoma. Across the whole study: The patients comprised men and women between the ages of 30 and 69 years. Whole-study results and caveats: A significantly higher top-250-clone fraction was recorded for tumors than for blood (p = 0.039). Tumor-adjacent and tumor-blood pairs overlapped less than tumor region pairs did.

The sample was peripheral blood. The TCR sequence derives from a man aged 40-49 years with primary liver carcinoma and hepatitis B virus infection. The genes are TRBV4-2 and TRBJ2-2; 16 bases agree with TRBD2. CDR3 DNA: TGTGCCAGCAGCCCAGGGACTAGCGGGAGGGCCGGGGTCGGGGAGCCGTTTTTT. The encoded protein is CASSPGTSGRAGVGEPFF.